A selection of T cell receptor beta chains follows, all from one sample in a study of blood T cell repertoires in COVID-19. The table came from immunoSEQ multiplex PCR; TCRdb's copy has only in-frame clones and leaves some out. The sample consists of fewer than 350,000 clones, nearly 90% of them appearing once. Sample: PBMCs or T cells enriched from blood (not recorded which). Receptor source: a young woman who had recovered from COVID-19. Each CDR3 is given with its conserved first and last residue. A D gene is named only where the DNA matches it firmly. Size is omitted from some rows. Given values are once, few, many or a class for expanded clones.

size | J | V | D | CDR3 | DNA
once | TRBJ2-7 | TRBV7-9 | TRBD2 | CASSPGGSYEQYF | TGTGCCAGCAGCCCGGGGGGTTCCTACGAGCAGTACTTC
- | TRBJ1-5 | TRBV5-1 | TRBD1 | CASSTPDRDHGRLNQPQHF | TGCGCCAGCAGTACACCCGACAGGGATCATGGTAGGCTCAATCAGCCCCAGCATTTT
- | TRBJ1-5 | TRBV9 | TRBD1 | CASSPTGGNQPQHF | TGTGCCAGCAGCCCCACAGGGGGCAATCAGCCCCAGCATTTT
- | TRBJ2-7 | TRBV30 | TRBD1 | CALRLWDRINSYEQYF | TGTGCCTTGAGACTGTGGGACAGGATAAATTCCTACGAGCAGTACTTC
- | TRBJ1-5 | TRBV15 | - | CATSRKLGLGGQQPQHF | TGTGCCACCAGCAGAAAACTTGGCCTCGGGGGGCAACAGCCCCAGCATTTT
- | TRBJ2-1 | TRBV9 | TRBD2 | CASSVWSSGVYNEQFF | TGTGCCAGCAGCGTATGGTCTAGCGGGGTCTACAATGAGCAGTTCTTC
- | TRBJ1-1 | TRBV7-3 | TRBD1 | CASSPDIGQGVFF | TGTGCCAGCAGCCCCGACATTGGGCAGGGGGTTTTCTTT
- | TRBJ2-7 | TRBV15 | - | CATLDPSGTYEQYF | TGTGCCACGCTAGATCCGTCGGGTACGTACGAGCAGTACTTC
- | TRBJ1-1 | TRBV18 | TRBD1 | CASSPDRGSNTEAFF | TGTGCCAGCTCACCCGACAGGGGCTCGAACACTGAAGCTTTCTTT
- | TRBJ1-3 | TRBV28 | - | CASSLEDGVVGGNTIYF | TGTGCCAGCAGTTTAGAAGACGGAGTTGTGGGTGGAAACACCATATATTTT
- | TRBJ2-1 | TRBV6-5 | TRBD1 | CASILRQGGYNEQFF | TGTGCCAGCATCCTTCGACAGGGTGGGTACAATGAGCAGTTCTTC
- | TRBJ1-4 | TRBV4-1 | TRBD1 | CASSPRDRVNEKLFF | TGCGCCAGCAGCCCCCGGGACAGAGTGAATGAAAAACTGTTTTTT
- | TRBJ1-6 | TRBV6-5 | - | CASSYSDPSNSPLHF | TGTGCCAGCAGTTATTCAGATCCGTCTAATTCACCCCTCCACTTT
once | TRBJ2-7 | TRBV5-4 | TRBD1 | CASSFWTGYEQYF | TGTGCCAGCAGCTTTTGGACAGGCTACGAGCAGTACTTC
- | TRBJ2-3 | TRBV24-1 | - | CATSDFMSDTQYF | TGTGCCACCAGTGATTTTATGTCAGATACGCAGTATTTT
- | TRBJ1-2 | TRBV7-3 | - | CASSGWSQGVYGYTF | TGTGCCAGCAGCGGATGGTCACAGGGTGTCTATGGCTACACCTTC